What follows are 25 T cell receptor beta chains derived from one specimen sequenced in a study of T cell repertoires in cytomegalovirus infection. TCRdb fed the reads into MiXCR, producing one record per CDR3 protein. The data hold some 130,000 distinct CDR3 sequences, with around 30% observed a single time. Their antigen targets remain unknown. The source material was CD8+ T cells from cultured PBMCs, sampled from culture after CMV antigen stimulation. These receptors were obtained from a human donor in good health (CMV status not recorded). Some clones in this sample may be carry-over from other donors' samples.

This rearrangement joins TRBV20-1 to TRBJ2-5; 7 bases are a match to TRBD2. Germline V CDR1 and CDR2: DFQATT, SNEGSKA (reference sequence). J gave up 5 bases and V 2 bases, and 5 bases lay outside the gene matches. This CDR3 comprises 13 residues. CDR3 coding DNA: TGCAGTGCTAGATCTAGCGGTTCGGAGACCCAGTACTTC. As protein: CSARSSGSETQYF.

V is TRBV2 and J is TRBJ2-6; 7 bases are shared with TRBD1. The germline gives CDR1 SNHLY, CDR2 FYNNEI. This CDR3 contains 17 residues. After removal of 6 bases from V and 1 base from J, the junction contained 9 bases not matched to a gene. CDR3 DNA sequence: TGTGCCAGCAGCGGCCGGGACAGAGATTCTGGGGCCAACGTCCTGACTTTC. Its translation: CASSGRDRDSGANVLTF. The entire variable domain, with the rest obtained from reference TRBV2 and TRBJ2-6, is as follows: EPEVTQTPSHQVTQMGQEVILRCVPISNHLYFYWYRQILGQKVEFLVSFYNNEISEKSEIFDDQFSVERPDGSNFTLKIRSTKLEDSAMYFCASSGRDRDSGANVLTFGAGSRLTVL.

The chain links TRBV5-4 to TRBJ2-3; a possible D gene is TRBD1 (7 bases). V was clipped by 2 bases and J by 5 bases, with 12 bases between them. The germline V gene encodes CDR1 SGHNT and CDR2 YYREEE (reference sequence). The CDR3 is made up of 14 amino acids. The CDR3 region is CASSFGGGVDTQYF. Written as DNA, the CDR3 is TGTGCCAGCAGCTTTGGAGGGGGCGTAGATACGCAGTATTTT.

This clonotype was counted only a few times. The rearrangement joins TRBV28 to TRBJ2-2, with 9 bases aligning to TRBD2. Germline lookup yields CDR1 MDHEN and CDR2 SYDVKM. V lost 3 bases to trimming and J lost 7 bases; unmatched junction nucleotides: 6. This CDR3 has 15 residues. The chain's CDR3 is CASSFARGGVGELFF. The CDR3 DNA sequence: TGTGCCAGCAGTTTCGCGCGGGGGGGAGTCGGGGAGCTGTTTTTT.

Details on this clonotype: At one boundary the junction diverges from the germline segment, which might be a read error. The genes are TRBV6-5 and TRBJ2-2, with D unresolved. Germline CDR1 reads MNHEY; CDR2 reads SVGAGI. This CDR3 spans 13 amino acids. The CDR3 DNA reads TGTACCAGCAGTTACTCGATGTGGGGGGAGCTGTTTTTT. Protein product: CTSSYSMWGELFF.

This clonotype was seen only a few times. This rearrangement joins TRBV7-8 to TRBJ2-3; 12 bases map to TRBD2. The V segment lost 5 bases and the J segment 0 bases; nucleotides outside the gene matches: 9. Germline assignment: CDR1 SGHVS and CDR2 FQNEAQ. The CDR3 is 18 residues long. CDR3 nucleotides: TGTGCCAGCAGCGCCACCGGACTAGCGGGGCCTAGCACAGATACGCAGTATTTT. This codes for CASSATGLAGPSTDTQYF.

This clonotype was seen a handful of times. The chain's CDR3 is CASSWGGGGGAYNEQFF. The CDR3 bases are TGTGCCAGCAGCTGGGGGGGAGGCGGGGGAGCCTACAATGAGCAGTTCTTC. The gene calls are TRBV11-2 and TRBJ2-1, with 7 bases identical to TRBD2. V was clipped by 4 bases and J by 2 bases; unmatched bases: 11. The CDR3 sequence is 17 residues long. The germline gives CDR1 SGHAT, CDR2 FQNNGV.

This clonotype has only a few counts. The chain uses TRBV27 and TRBJ1-1; 8 nucleotides agree with TRBD1. Unmatched junction bases numbered 9, after V lost 5 bases and J lost 4 bases. The CDR3 runs 15 residues. CDR1 and CDR2 (germline): MNHEY, SMNVEV (reference sequence). CDR3 nucleotides: TGTGCCAGCAGTGAGCACAGGGGGGGGACCACTGAAGCTTTCTTT. It is translated as CASSEHRGGTTEAFF.

V gene TRBV20-1 combines with J gene TRBJ2-7, with 7 bases identical to TRBD1. This CDR3 contains 13 residues. V lost 5 bases, J lost 2 bases, and 6 bases stayed unmatched. Looked up from germline, CDR1 is DFQATT and CDR2 is SNEGSKA (reference sequence). CDR3 in amino acids: CSAEDRDPYEQYF. CDR3 in DNA: TGCAGTGCTGAAGACAGGGACCCCTACGAGCAGTACTTC.

This clonotype was detected a few times. The chain employs TRBV2 and TRBJ1-6; TRBD1 might be the D (5 bases). The CDR3 totals 15 residues. The ends were cut back, 5 bases at V and 0 bases at J, with 8 bases in the middle. Germline values: CDR1 SNHLY, CDR2 FYNNEI. The CDR3 DNA is TGTGCCAGCAGTCAGGGACCCTCCTATAATTCACCCCTCCACTTT. Its protein is CASSQGPSYNSPLHF.

J is TRBJ1-6 and V is TRBV7-7; D may be TRBD1 (5 bases). The V end was cut by 0 bases, the J end by 7 bases, with 10 bases between. Per germline, CDR1 SSHAT and CDR2 FNYEAQ (reference sequence). The length of the CDR3 is 15 residues. CDR3 bases: TGTGCCAGCAGCTTAGCCCAGGGATCGAATTCACCCCTCCACTTT. Its protein product is CASSLAQGSNSPLHF. Based on the CDR3 plus reference TRBV7-7 and TRBJ1-6, the full variable domain is GAGVSQSPRYKVTKRGQDVTLRCDPISSHATLYWYQQALGQGPEFLTYFNYEAQPDKSGLPSDRFSAERPEGSISTLTIQRTEQRDSAMYRCASSLAQGSNSPLHFGNGTRLTVT.

The CDR3 DNA is TGTGCCAGCAGTCCCTTTTCGGGCGGACATGATACGCAGTATTTT. Translation gives CASSPFSGGHDTQYF. The chain recombines TRBV27 with TRBJ2-3; tentatively, D is TRBD1 (5 bases). The V end was cut by 5 bases, the J end by 6 bases, with 18 bases between. From germline, CDR1 is MNHEY and CDR2 SMNVEV (reference sequence). The CDR3 has 15 amino acids.

The chain links TRBV2 to TRBJ2-7; TRBD1 agrees at 7 bases. J lost 5 bases, V lost 7 bases, and 23 bases had no gene match. The germline V gene has CDR1 SNHLY and CDR2 FYNNEI. This CDR3 contains 18 residues. CDR3: CASNPDRDHRGLPHEQYF. Here the CDR3 DNA reads TGTGCCAGCAACCCTGACAGGGATCATCGGGGCCTCCCCCACGAGCAGTACTTC.

The rearrangement uses TRBV4-1 and TRBJ1-2, with 7 bases lining up with TRBD1. Germline CDR1 MGHRA, CDR2 YSYEKL. This CDR3 contains 14 residues. The V segment lost 1 base and the J segment 3 bases; nucleotides outside the gene matches: 2. CDR3 sequence: CASSQGGQYYGYTF. Written as DNA, the CDR3 is TGCGCCAGCAGCCAAGGGGGACAGTACTATGGCTACACCTTC.

This clonotype was detected only a few times. The chain recombines TRBV3-1 with TRBJ1-6; TRBD1 matches 8 bases. The V segment lost 0 bases and the J segment 8 bases; nucleotides outside the gene matches: 3. CDR3 size: 15 residues. CDR1 is LGHDT, CDR2 YNNKEL, per germline (reference sequence). The CDR3 DNA sequence: TGTGCCAGCAGCCAAGAGGCAGGGGGCTATTCACCCCTCCACTTT. Translating gives CASSQEAGGYSPLHF.

This clonotype occurred many times. J is TRBJ2-1 and V is TRBV19; D is unresolved. The CDR3 is 13 residues long. Germline V CDR1 and CDR2: LNHDA, SQIVND (reference sequence). Deletions cut 1 base from V and 9 bases from J, with 10 bases between. The CDR3 loop reads CASSIAVGSEQFF. The CDR3 nucleotides are TGTGCCAGTAGTATAGCCGTAGGGTCTGAGCAGTTCTTC. The whole variable domain, filled in from reference TRBV19 and TRBJ2-1, reads DGGITQSPKYLFRKEGQNVTLSCEQNLNHDAMYWYRQDPGQGLRLIYYSQIVNDFQKGDIAEGYSVSREKKESFPLTVTSAQKNPTAFYLCASSIAVGSEQFFGPGTRLTVL.

The chain couples TRBV11-1 to TRBJ2-7; 13 bases line up with TRBD2. J was trimmed by 12 bases and V by 5 bases; bases with no gene match: 16. CDR1 is SGHAT and CDR2 is FQDESV in the germline V gene (reference sequence). CDR3 length equals 16 residues. CDR3 coding DNA: TGTGCCAGCAGCCTCACCAGGACTAGCGGGGGTCCCCTGGCGTACTTC. This translates into CASSLTRTSGGPLAYF.

This chain links TRBV18 with TRBJ2-1, with D possibly being TRBD2 (7 bases). Germline values: CDR1 KGHSH, CDR2 LQKENI. V lost 2 bases, J lost 3 bases, and 17 bases lay in between. The CDR3 length is 17 residues. The CDR3 sequence is CASSPSSGGARYNEQFF. The CDR3 bases are TGTGCCAGCTCACCATCAAGTGGGGGGGCTCGCTACAATGAGCAGTTCTTC.

J is TRBJ2-7 and V is TRBV2, with TRBD2 identical over 8 bases. CDR3 length equals 15 residues. CDR1 and CDR2 (germline): SNHLY, FYNNEI. Losses at the gene ends were 4 bases for V and 2 bases for J; bases not matched to a gene: 7. CDR3 protein: CASSGPTSAAYEQYF. CDR3 bases: TGTGCCAGCAGTGGTCCGACTAGCGCGGCCTACGAGCAGTACTTC.

The gene calls are TRBV5-6 and TRBJ2-1; the match to TRBD1 covers 7 bases. The CDR3 loop spans 13 amino acids. Germline V gene sequence: CDR1 SGHDT, CDR2 YYEEEE. J was trimmed by 10 bases and V by 5 bases; bases with no gene match: 9. The CDR3 reads CASRRTGVEEQFF. CDR3 nucleotide sequence: TGTGCCAGCAGGCGAACAGGGGTTGAGGAGCAGTTCTTC.

This clonotype was seen at least ten times. The genes are TRBV7-9 and TRBJ1-1; a weak D match, TRBD1 (5 bases). V lost 5 bases to trimming and J lost 1 base, with 11 bases between them. Germline CDR1 SEHNR, CDR2 FQNEAQ (reference sequence). The CDR3 runs 14 residues. CDR3 sequence: CASSPGLANTEAFF. CDR3 bases: TGTGCCAGCAGCCCGGGACTGGCGAACACTGAAGCTTTCTTT.

This chain links TRBV11-1 with TRBJ2-1; D is undetermined. The V end was cut by 3 bases, the J end by 4 bases, with 19 bases between. This CDR3 comprises 17 residues. Per the germline V gene, CDR1 is SGHAT and CDR2 is FQDESV (reference sequence). The CDR3 coding sequence is TGTGCCAGCAGCTTCTCCCTGGCGCGGAGCGTTTACAATGAGCAGTTCTTC. Its translation is CASSFSLARSVYNEQFF.

This clonotype came up a few times. The V gene is TRBV4-1, the J gene TRBJ2-2; D is tentatively TRBD1 or TRBD2 (6 bases each). V lost 5 bases, J lost 6 bases, and 10 bases lay in between. This CDR3 region has 13 residues. CDR1 is MGHRA and CDR2 is YSYEKL in the germline V gene. Here the CDR3 DNA reads TGCGCCAGCAGCGGGGGGCCATCCGGGGAGCTGTTTTTT. Translated, it gives CASSGGPSGELFF.

This rearrangement joins TRBV4-1 to TRBJ1-2; no definite D call. V lost 4 bases to trimming and J lost 5 bases, with 11 bases between them. CDR1 MGHRA and CDR2 YSYEKL come from the germline V gene. CDR3 length: 13 residues. CDR3 nucleotides: TGCGCCAGCAGCCTTAACGATGGGTATGGCTACACCTTC. Translated, it gives CASSLNDGYGYTF.

The chain joins TRBV9 to TRBJ2-3; D not resolved. This CDR3 spans 15 amino acids. Germline values: CDR1 SGDLS, CDR2 YYNGEE. V dropped 0 bases and J dropped 1 base, with 9 bases sitting between them. The CDR3 loop is CASSVEGTGTDTQYF. CDR3 sequence (DNA): TGTGCCAGCAGCGTAGAGGGTACTGGCACAGATACGCAGTATTTT.